Each of the 22 T cell receptor beta chains below was sequenced from the same sample in a study of cytomegalovirus exposure and HLA in healthy donors. TCRdb's copy holds only in-frame clones and misses some; the assay was immunoSEQ multiplex PCR. In the table there are tens of thousands of clones, approximately 90% of which are singletons. The sequenced sample was PBMCs. The receptor source for this set is a man aged 25 to 40 in good health and CMV-seronegative.

The genes are TRBV15 and TRBJ1-5; D unclear. V lost 1 base and J lost 7, with 11 bases in between. The CDR3 length is 14 residues. Germline loops: CDR1 LNHNV, CDR2 YYDKDF (reference sequence). In DNA form, the CDR3 reads TGTGCCACCAGCAGAGCGGGTAATAGGCAGCCCCAGCATTTT. Protein: CATSRAGNRQPQHF.

The CDR3 is CSVDETGRGDEQYF. The DNA of the CDR3 is TGCAGCGTGGATGAGACAGGTCGAGGTGACGAGCAGTACTTC. The rearrangement joins TRBV29-1 to TRBJ2-7, with D tentatively TRBD1 (6 bases). Germline loops: CDR1 SQVTM, CDR2 ANQGSEA. The CDR3 loop spans 14 amino acids. V lost 6 bases and J lost 5, with 20 bases in between.

The chain is built from TRBV28 and TRBJ2-4; D is perhaps TRBD1 (5 bases). CDR1 and CDR2 from the germline V gene are MDHEN and SYDVKM. The V end lost 6 bases, the J end lost 0 bases, and 12 bases lay between the germline ends. The CDR3 is made up of 15 amino acids. CDR3 in DNA: TGTGCCAGCAGCCCGACAGTCCTAGCCAAAAACATTCAGTACTTC. It specifies CASSPTVLAKNIQYF.

In this sample, this clone turned up once. The rearrangement uses TRBV27 and TRBJ2-7, with D unclear. Trimming cost V 1 base and J 0 bases, with 7 bases left between them. The CDR3 runs to 14 residues. The germline CDR1 and CDR2 sequences are MNHEY and SMNVEV (reference sequence). CDR3 in amino acids: CASSLFGSSYEQYF. DNA for the CDR3: TGTGCCAGCAGTTTATTCGGGTCCTCCTACGAGCAGTACTTC.

The chain has TRBV19 and TRBJ2-7; 7 nucleotides match TRBD2. CDR1 LNHDA and CDR2 SQIVND come from the germline V gene (reference sequence). This CDR3 comprises 17 residues. The V and J ends lost 2 bases and 3 bases, in that order; junction bases with no gene match: 13. CDR3 sequence (DNA): TGTGCCAGTAGTATAAAAGTAGGACGGCGGGGGAACTACGAGCAGTACTTC. It is translated as CASSIKVGRRGNYEQYF.

This chain links TRBV19 with TRBJ1-1; D gene unclear. In germline, CDR1 is LNHDA, CDR2 SQIVND (reference sequence). The V end lost 1 base, the J end lost 1 base, and 10 bases lay between the germline ends. The CDR3 extends over 15 amino acids. CDR3 sequence reads: CASSIVYQENTEAFF. DNA of the CDR3: TGTGCCAGTAGTATAGTATACCAGGAGAACACTGAAGCTTTCTTT. Together with reference TRBV19 and TRBJ1-1, the CDR3 gives the full variable domain: DGGITQSPKYLFRKEGQNVTLSCEQNLNHDAMYWYRQDPGQGLRLIYYSQIVNDFQKGDIAEGYSVSREKKESFPLTVTSAQKNPTAFYLCASSIVYQENTEAFFGQGTRLTVV.

The rearrangement links TRBV6-6 to TRBJ2-7; 8 nucleotides match TRBD1. The CDR3 loop spans 14 amino acids. With 2 bases clipped from V and 2 bases from J, the junction kept 2 bases outside the gene matches. Looked up from germline, CDR1 is MNHNY and CDR2 is SVGAGI (reference sequence). Written as DNA, the CDR3 is TGTGCCAGCAGTTACGGGACAGGTCCCTACGAGCAGTACTTC. It codes for CASSYGTGPYEQYF.

The chain couples TRBV14 to TRBJ2-7, with a weak D call TRBD2 (6 bases). Germline V lookup: CDR1 SGHDN, CDR2 FVKESK. There are 12 residues in the CDR3. Trimming stripped 4 bases from V and 5 bases from J, with 9 bases between. The CDR3 DNA reads as TGTGCCAGCAGCCGCGGGGCCAACGAGCAGTACTTC. Translation: CASSRGANEQYF.

J is TRBJ1-2 and V is TRBV9; 12 bases are a match to TRBD1. The CDR3 consists of 14 residues. Germline CDR1 and CDR2: SGDLS and YYNGEE. V lost 4 bases, J lost 7 bases, and 5 bases stayed unmatched. CDR3 nucleotide sequence: TGTGCCAGCAGCCCGGGACAGGGGGCGTTTGGCTACACCTTC. This translates into CASSPGQGAFGYTF.

The chain has TRBV28 and TRBJ1-6; D might be TRBD1 (6 bases). This CDR3 contains 15 residues. The ends were cut back, 5 bases at V and 7 bases at J, with 15 bases in the middle. The germline V gene has CDR1 MDHEN and CDR2 SYDVKM. The chain's CDR3 is CASSPYRERNSPLHF. Written as DNA, the CDR3 is TGTGCCAGCAGTCCGTACAGGGAACGGAATTCACCCCTCCACTTT.

This clone was found once. This chain connects TRBV7-9 to TRBJ2-5, with 11 bases that match TRBD2. CDR3 size: 17 residues. Germline assignment: CDR1 SEHNR and CDR2 FQNEAQ (reference sequence). The V gene end was trimmed by 1 base and the J gene end by 5 bases; junction bases not matched to a gene: 9. The CDR3 sequence is CASSLGVSGRAGETQYF. DNA of the CDR3: TGTGCCAGCAGCTTAGGGGTTAGCGGGAGGGCCGGGGAGACCCAGTACTTC.

This clone is a singleton in its sample. This chain links TRBV19 with TRBJ2-1, with 10 bases lining up with TRBD2. The germline V gene encodes CDR1 LNHDA and CDR2 SQIVND (reference sequence). This CDR3 comprises 15 residues. Germline trimming cut 1 base from V and 7 bases from J; bases unmatched to any gene: 4. The CDR3 reads CASSIVSGGNNEQFF. The CDR3 bases are TGTGCCAGTAGTATAGTTAGCGGGGGGAATAATGAGCAGTTCTTC.

The chain carries TRBV28 and TRBJ2-5; 8 bases map to TRBD2. Germline CDR1 reads MDHEN; CDR2 reads SYDVKM. This CDR3 has 14 residues. Germline trimming cut 5 bases from V and 4 bases from J; bases unmatched to any gene: 6. In DNA form, the CDR3 reads TGTGCCAGCAGTCGCCGGGAGGGATTAGAGACCCAGTACTTC. Amino acids: CASSRREGLETQYF.

This rearrangement joins TRBV2 to TRBJ2-5; D ambiguous. Germline CDR1 is SNHLY and CDR2 is FYNNEI. This CDR3 region has 14 residues. Trimming took off 3 bases at V and 3 bases at J, with 11 bases between the two ends. CDR3 protein: CASSDSETKETQYF. In DNA, the CDR3 is TGTGCCAGCAGTGATTCCGAGACAAAAGAGACCCAGTACTTC.

The chain couples TRBV18 to TRBJ2-2; 7 positions match TRBD1. The CDR3 runs 16 residues. Per the germline V gene, CDR1 is KGHSH and CDR2 is LQKENI. V lost 1 base, J lost 1 base, and 3 bases stayed unmatched. The CDR3 coding sequence is TGTGCCAGCTCACCACAGGGGGCTGGGAACACCGGGGAGCTGTTTTTT. This codes for CASSPQGAGNTGELFF. Together with reference TRBV18 and TRBJ2-2, the CDR3 gives the full variable domain: NAGVMQNPRHLVRRRGQEARLRCSPMKGHSHVYWYRQLPEEGLKFMVYLQKENIIDESGMPKERFSAEFPKEGPSILRIQQVVRGDSAAYFCASSPQGAGNTGELFFGEGSRLTVL.

This clone was picked up one time. The chain uses TRBV9 and TRBJ1-3, with D tentatively TRBD1 (6 bases). The CDR3 has 15 amino acids. Trimming cost V 4 bases and J 0 bases, with 11 bases left between them. Germline V gene sequence: CDR1 SGDLS, CDR2 YYNGEE. CDR3 bases: TGTGCCAGCAGCCGGACAGTGATCTCTGGAAACACCATATATTTT. This gives the protein CASSRTVISGNTIYF.

The V gene is TRBV18, the J gene TRBJ2-3, with TRBD1 as a possible D gene (6 bases). V lost 5 bases, J lost 0 bases, and 15 bases lay in between. This CDR3 region has 16 residues. The germline gives CDR1 KGHSH, CDR2 LQKENI. Here the CDR3 reads CASSRRQETSTDTQYF. The CDR3 DNA reads as TGTGCCAGCTCAAGAAGACAGGAGACAAGCACAGATACGCAGTATTTT.

This chain connects TRBV30 to TRBJ1-2, with 7 bases fitting TRBD1. Germline values: CDR1 GTSNPN, CDR2 SVGIG (reference sequence). The CDR3 has 14 amino acids. Trimming cost V 2 bases and J 7 bases; bases outside gene matches: 10. CDR3 in amino acids: CAWSRTTGERGYTF. Here the CDR3 DNA reads TGTGCCTGGAGTCGGACTACAGGGGAACGTGGCTACACCTTC. Variable domain in full (rest from reference TRBV30 and TRBJ1-2): SQTIHQWPATLVQPVGSPLSLECTVEGTSNPNLYWYRQAAGRGLQLLFYSVGIGQISSEVPQNLSASRPQDRQFILSSKKLLLSDSGFYLCAWSRTTGERGYTFGSGTRLTVV.

Here the CDR3 reads CASSSYAGLSWYEQYF. As DNA, the CDR3 is TGTGCCAGCAGTTCTTACGCGGGACTAAGTTGGTACGAGCAGTACTTC. This chain connects TRBV27 to TRBJ2-7, with 7 nucleotides matching TRBD2. V lost 4 bases, J lost 4 bases, and 13 bases stayed unmatched. The CDR3 is made up of 16 amino acids. In germline, CDR1 is MNHEY, CDR2 SMNVEV (reference sequence).

V and J are TRBV28 and TRBJ1-5; 10 bases are a match to TRBD1. V lost 6 bases to trimming and J lost 0 bases; unmatched junction nucleotides: 11. The CDR3 has 18 amino acids. Looked up from germline, CDR1 is MDHEN and CDR2 is SYDVKM. CDR3 amino acids: CASSPKDRGGYSNQPQHF. The CDR3 nucleotides read TGTGCCAGCAGCCCCAAGGACAGGGGGGGATATAGCAATCAGCCCCAGCATTTT.

The V call is TRBV6-1, the J call TRBJ1-5; tentatively, D is TRBD1 (6 bases). Germline CDR1 reads MNHNS; CDR2 reads SASEGT. With 6 bases removed from V and 0 bases from J, the gap between germline ends came to 12 bases. This CDR3 region has 15 residues. CDR3 in amino acids: CASRGTFVSNQPQHF. The CDR3 DNA reads as TGTGCCAGCAGGGGGACATTTGTTAGCAATCAGCCCCAGCATTTT.

The gene calls are TRBV6-1 and TRBJ2-7, with a weak D call TRBD1 (6 bases). This CDR3 region has 15 residues. V lost 3 bases, J lost 4 bases, and 16 bases lay in between. The V gene's germline CDR1 is MNHNS and CDR2 SASEGT. CDR3 nucleotide sequence: TGTGCCAGCAGTGAGAGGGGGTTCCTCATATACGAGCAGTACTTC. Amino acids: CASSERGFLIYEQYF.